This T cell receptor (beta chain) was retrieved from a study of molecular identifiers for immune sequencing clone quantification. Study results and caveats: It was shown that clones above 20 RNA copies held over 97% of effector molecules, but under 1% in naive cells.

The table lists this clonotype with a count of one. Its antigen remains unknown. The CDR3 end shows no conserved phenylalanine or tryptophan, and so a read error is likely. Listed TCR primers and previously described methods were used for bulk TCR libraries. MiXCR, run by TCRdb on the PCR reads, gives a single entry per CDR3 protein. This repertoire shows over 600,000 distinct CDR3 sequences, 20% found once; its top ten account for roughly 0.83%. The CD8+CD4-CCR7+CD45RA+ phenotype defined the sorted naive CD8 T cells. The receptor comes from a human donor in good health. Some libraries in this study had Jurkat cell RNA spiked in. Sequencing input: naive CD8+ T cells from blood, with Jurkat cell RNA spiked in. As for subset: FACS-sorted CD8+CD4-CCR7+CD45RA+ naive T cells.

CDR3 sequence: CASSDGSGGYEQYL. DNA for the CDR3: TGCGCCAGCAGTGACGGCTCGGGGGGGTACGAGCAGTACCTC. The V and J genes are TRBV10-1 and TRBJ2-7; 8 bases fit TRBD2. Germline loops: CDR1 WNHNN, CDR2 SYGVQD (reference sequence). The CDR3 has 14 amino acids. V shed 3 bases, J shed 4 bases, and the junction held 5 bases outside the gene matches.